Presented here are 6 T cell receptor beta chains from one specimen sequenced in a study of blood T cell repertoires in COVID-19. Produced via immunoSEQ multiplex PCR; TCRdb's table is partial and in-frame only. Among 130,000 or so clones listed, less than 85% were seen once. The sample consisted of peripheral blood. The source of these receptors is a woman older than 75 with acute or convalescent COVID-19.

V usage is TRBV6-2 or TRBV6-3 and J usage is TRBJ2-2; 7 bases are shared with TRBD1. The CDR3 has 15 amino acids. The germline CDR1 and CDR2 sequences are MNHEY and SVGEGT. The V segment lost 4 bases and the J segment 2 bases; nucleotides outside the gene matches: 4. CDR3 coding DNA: TGTGCCAGCAGTTTACAAGGGGGCAACACCGGGGAGCTGTTTTTT. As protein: CASSLQGGNTGELFF.

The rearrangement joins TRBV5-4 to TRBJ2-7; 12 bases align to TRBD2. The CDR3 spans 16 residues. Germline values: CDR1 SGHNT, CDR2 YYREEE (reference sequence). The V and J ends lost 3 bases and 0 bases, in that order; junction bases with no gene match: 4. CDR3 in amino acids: CASSWGTSGPSYEQYF. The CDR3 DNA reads TGTGCCAGCAGCTGGGGGACTAGCGGGCCCTCCTACGAGCAGTACTTC.

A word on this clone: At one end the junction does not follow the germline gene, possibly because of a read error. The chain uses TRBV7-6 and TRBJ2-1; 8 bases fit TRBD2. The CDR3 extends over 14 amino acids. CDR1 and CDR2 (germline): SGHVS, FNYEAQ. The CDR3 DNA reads TGTGCCAGCAGCCCGGGGACTAGGGGTAGGTCAATGGTCTTC. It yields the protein CASSPGTRGRSMVF.

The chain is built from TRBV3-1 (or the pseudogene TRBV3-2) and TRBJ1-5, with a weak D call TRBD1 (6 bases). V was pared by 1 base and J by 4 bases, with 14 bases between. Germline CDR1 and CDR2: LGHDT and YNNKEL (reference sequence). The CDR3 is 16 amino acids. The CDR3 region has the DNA TGTGCCAGCAGCCAAGGGAGCCCCGGGACAAATCAGCCCCAGCATTTT. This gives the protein CASSQGSPGTNQPQHF.

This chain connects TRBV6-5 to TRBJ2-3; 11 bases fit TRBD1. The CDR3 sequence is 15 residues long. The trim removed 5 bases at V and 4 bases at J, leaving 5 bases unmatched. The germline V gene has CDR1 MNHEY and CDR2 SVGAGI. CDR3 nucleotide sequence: TGTGCCAGCAGTCGGGGACAGGGGGTTGCAGATACGCAGTATTTT. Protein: CASSRGQGVADTQYF.

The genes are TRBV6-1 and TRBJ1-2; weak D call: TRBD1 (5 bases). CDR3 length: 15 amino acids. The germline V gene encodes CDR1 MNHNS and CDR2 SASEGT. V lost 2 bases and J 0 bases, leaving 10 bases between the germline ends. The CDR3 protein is CASSELTGSNYGYTF. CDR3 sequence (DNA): TGTGCCAGCAGTGAACTAACAGGATCTAACTATGGCTACACCTTC.